What follows is one T cell receptor beta chain and its context. What it binds is unknown. Via template switching, UMIs carrying a 6-nucleotide sample barcode were introduced. TCRdb reprocessed the 5' RACE reads, keeping one entry per CDR3 protein, no DNA. The sample has 300,000 to 350,000 distinct CDR3 sequences, and its top ten clones hold around 2%. The sample comes from a study of monozygotic twins with inflammatory bowel disease. Study-level points and caveats: Immunosuppressive treatments differing between patients may have added repertoire variability. IBD patients displayed reduced TCRbeta diversity (inverse Simpson) when set against healthy co-twins. IBD patients share fewer clonotypes with other people than healthy twins do, especially with disease activity.

The CDR3 is made up of 15 amino acids. This chain connects TRBV12-3 or TRBV12-4 to TRBJ1-5; TCRdb selects TRBD1, and the lack of DNA leaves this call unchecked. Sequencing was performed on blood. This TCR was recovered from a human donor with ulcerative colitis or Crohn's disease, or a healthy co-twin of an affected twin (not recorded which). This chain's CDR3 is CASSRRQGMNQPQHF.